The T cell receptor beta chain described here comes from a study of PD-1 blockade in classical Hodgkin lymphoma (dated by TCRdb to 2018 to 2021). For the study in its entirety: Nivolumab dosing was 3 mg/kg intravenously every 2 weeks, continuing until either disease progression or unacceptable toxicity. The study used CyTOF and TCR beta sequencing to define a peripheral blood immune signature of response to PD-1 blockade in classical Hodgkin lymphoma.

General study outcomes and caveats: A significant rise by C4D1 was seen in CD4+ but not CD8+ TCR diversity (p=0.0027 vs p=0.16), with the rise being most apparent in complete responders (p=0.02). The study was restricted to a single clinical trial cohort, and the causes of repertoire differences, possibly disease activity or prior therapy, were left undefined. Baseline TCR diversity was reported as lower in newly diagnosed patients than in healthy donors, and lower still in relapsed/refractory patients. Lower diversity was observed in patients in whom nivolumab was started less than 1 year after ASCT, and these patients were excluded from later analyses so that confounding by immune reconstitution would be avoided. Trial patients with a complete response had baseline diversity similar to that of newly diagnosed patients, while partial responders and progressors had significantly lower diversity.

Regarding this clone: Its specific antigen is unknown. Within one base of it there is no much larger clone, and no base qualities were kept.

Genomic DNA was extracted with the Qiagen DNeasy kit from unsorted PBMCs and from negatively selected CD4+ and CD8+ fractions. Using primers that anneal to V and J segments, immunoSEQ multiplex PCR amplified the TCR beta CDR3 regions. A synthetic immune receptor repertoire was used to minimize amplification bias, and any residual bias was removed computationally once sequencing was done. Processing in the source paper ran as follows. Custom Python scripts were used to quantify repertoire diversity as the Shannon entropy index. Unsorted, CD4+ and CD8+ repertoires were analyzed separately, except in combined analyses where CD4+ and CD8+ sequences were merged in silico. A clone counted as expanded when the clone's frequency after treatment rose at least 2-fold relative to C1D1, and clones undetected at baseline were given a pseudocount of 0.5. Clones with 0 or 1 copy at C1D1 were defined as singleton clones, while clones with 2 or more copies were defined as non-singleton clones. Clones expanded in unsorted samples were labelled as CD4+, CD8+ or unknown by matching protein sequences in sorted samples from the same patient. Wilcoxon tests were applied to paired samples to test diversity changes from C1D1 to C4D1. Imported from immuneACCESS, the table was reduced by TCRdb to in-frame sequences with V and J called. These copies leave out some clones; in studies compared against another copy, an unresolved V gene accounts for under half, and the cause of the remainder is not known. The DNA gave D and trimming, while V, J and clone size come from that table. The sample table contains tens of thousands of clones; only one count was recorded for 89% of them. Around 10% of the sample is in the top ten clones.

Inclusive of the bounding cysteine and phenylalanine, the CDR3 is 16 residues long. The read is trimmed to its CDR3 DNA, 48 bases read in frame from base 1. V is pared back by 3 bases and J by 3 bases, with 15 bases lying between the germline termini. CDR1 and CDR2, per the germline V gene (reference sequence), are LNHDA and SQIVND. The time point tag for this specimen amounts to: cycle 2 day 1 (C2D1) of nivolumab. Relapse after autologous stem cell transplantation had occurred in all trial patients, and cohorts A, B and C were distinguished by prior brentuximab vedotin exposure. The trial cohort was composed of 55 to 65 patients with relapsed/refractory classical Hodgkin lymphoma, for whom complete response, partial response or progressive disease was recorded as best overall response. Single-agent nivolumab was administered to trial patients in the multi-cohort phase II CheckMate 205 trial. Best overall response was determined by an independent review committee according to the 2007 International Working Group response criteria. Trial PBMCs were collected just before the start of nivolumab (C1D1) and during therapy at cycle 2 day 1 and cycle 4 day 1. Peripheral blood was collected in 8 mL Vacutainer Cell Preparation Tubes, from which PBMCs were isolated by centrifugation and then cryopreserved.

Recombination linked TRBV19 to TRBJ2-1; possibly the D gene is TRBD2, per 6 matching bases. The material was peripheral blood mononuclear cells (PBMCs), obtained before the second cycle of nivolumab. This receptor was identified in a human donor with classical Hodgkin lymphoma. Here the CDR3 is given as CASSMVGGNYYNEQFF. The DNA sequence is TGTGCCAGTAGTATGGTGGGCGGGAATTACTACAATGAGCAGTTCTTC.